The rows below give T cell receptor beta chains drawn from one sample of a study of immune evolution from preneoplasia to lung adenocarcinoma. Measured with immunoSEQ multiplex PCR; TCRdb has only the in-frame clones, and not every one. The top ten clones hold 3.8% of a sample with more than 9,500 clones, around 85% of them seen once. Input material: FFPE tissue from an adenomatous hyperplasia lung lesion. The receptors shown here come from a person between 50 and 69 years old with lung adenocarcinoma. The CDR3 runs from the conserved cysteine through the conserved F or W. Some rows have no size entry. The others give once, few or many, or a class for an expanded clone.

>.|TRBV28
CASSPYGTVSYEQYF
>.|TRBV2
CASSEGDRTYYGYTF
>.|TRBV2
CAGRLDVGIEAFF
>.|TRBV2
CASNRDLTYGYTF
>.|TRBV6-5
CASSYDENTEAFF
>.|TRBV27
CASSPSIGPYEQYF
>once|TRBV2
CASNQQGGNQPQHF
>.|TRBV6-5
CASSYSLDSNQPQHF
>few|TRBV4-1
CASSQTGWQKAFF
>.|TRBV27
CASSSVSGSGETQYF
>medium-sized|TRBV5-4
CASSPGRAPEQYF
>once|TRBV10-3
CAMGQPNTEAFF
>.|TRBV27
CASGPLGTGGKIYGYTF
>.|TRBV28
CASSSGVISNQPQHF
>.|TRBV13
CASSSNSWGKRDTQYF
>.|TRBV19
CASSRDTFLYEQYF
>.|TRBV7-3
CASSLAGTGGEAFF
>.|TRBV10-3
CAISVSFNQPQHF
>.|TRBV4-1
CASSQGARGGETQYF
>.|TRBV29-1
CSVERLGPSDTQYF
>.|TRBV10-1
CASSEQSYTEAFF
>.|TRBV28
CASSSRTSGNVYYEQFF
>.|TRBV10-2
CASSAQQNTEAFF
>.|TRBV2
CASRRTNNEQFF
>.|TRBV11-3
CASSLFSNPVRVYEQYF
>few|TRBV4-1
CASSYGTGSGNTIYF
>once|TRBV15
CATSRGGQAYTEAFF
>once|TRBV4-2
CASSQDRTSGPPYNEQFF
>.|TRBV6-6
CASKGAVFGDEQFF
>.|TRBV5-1
CASSAEKGLAGGETQYF
>.|TRBV5-6
CASSLLAGGPYEQYF
>.|TRBV30
CAWRRPRALDTEAFF
>.|TRBV19
CASSIIQGASSGNTIYF
>.|TRBV7-2
CASSLDAGRYEQYF
>.|TRBV9
CASSEPGLAANEQFF
>few|TRBV11-3
CASSRGMNTEAFF
>.|TRBV7-9
CASSEVGLANYGYTF
>once|TRBV13
CASSDSMGLKSTLHF
>.|TRBV5-6
CASSLDILTGYTF
>.|TRBV5-1
CASSATGNEQYF
>few|TRBV7-8
CASSLVASNQPQHF
>few|TRBV11-2
CASSSISRETDTQYF
>.|TRBV5-6
CASSSSDRGQNIQYF
>few|TRBV28
CASSQGSRNGKLFF
>.|TRBV27
CASSRRQLLNTEAFF
>.|TRBV9
CASSVDAAANGGYTF
>.|TRBV5-5
CASSLTGSSNQPQHF
>.|TRBV28
CASSTPGGELFF
>.|TRBV5-4
CASRLRSGINQPQHF
>.|TRBV19
CASSRTGTEKNIQYF
>.|TRBV30
CAWISGDYEQYF
>few|TRBV19
CASSIGGLAGGLYEQYF